Following are 21 T cell receptor beta chains from one sample sequenced in a study of identical twins (dated by TCRdb to about 2016). Library prep was done by 5' RACE. Sequencing instrument: Illumina HiSeq 2000. Clones were called with MiXCR by TCRdb after fastp trimmed the public reads at Q25, and only in-frame beta chains were retained. CDR3 protein sequences are deduplicated, and each keeps its most common genes and DNA. Counted in this sample were hundreds of thousands of distinct CDR3 sequences; roughly 20% of them appeared once. The top ten hold less than 15% of the sample. The same data also contributed to another study, on T cells expressing NK-cell markers.

The sequenced sample consisted of PBMCs. Every receptor here comes from a woman aged 18-30 years in good health.

This clonotype was observed a handful of times. The gene calls are TRBV6-2 or TRBV6-3 and TRBJ2-3; D might be TRBD1 or TRBD2, each matching 6 bases. This CDR3 spans 16 amino acids. V lost 2 bases and J 3 bases, leaving 15 bases between the germline ends. CDR1 and CDR2 from the germline V gene are MNHEY and SVGEGT. The CDR3 reads CASSYSPTRGTDTQYF. DNA of the CDR3: TGTGCCAGCAGTTACAGTCCGACTAGGGGGACAGATACGCAGTATTTT.

This sequence joins TRBV20-1 and TRBJ2-1, with a tentative D call TRBD2 (5 bases). The ends were cut back, 4 bases at V and 3 bases at J, with 13 bases in the middle. Germline CDR1 reads DFQATT; CDR2 reads SNEGSKA (reference sequence). The CDR3 contains 14 residues. The CDR3 here is CSAKTRAVYNEQFF. The DNA for the CDR3 is TGCAGTGCTAAGACGAGGGCCGTCTACAATGAGCAGTTCTTC.

This clonotype has a handful of counts. The chain uses TRBV6-5 and TRBJ2-7, with D tentatively TRBD1 or TRBD2 (6 bases each). Germline lookup yields CDR1 MNHEY and CDR2 SVGAGI. V was cut by 2 bases and J by 0 bases, with 11 bases left in between. The CDR3 extends over 15 amino acids. The CDR3 coding sequence is TGTGCCAGCAGTTACAGGGGGGCCAGCTCCTACGAGCAGTACTTC. The encoded protein is CASSYRGASSYEQYF.

The chain uses TRBV24-1 and TRBJ2-2; 8 nucleotides match TRBD1. The germline gives CDR1 KGHDR, CDR2 SFDVKD. V shed 11 bases and J 5 bases; nucleotides not matched to a gene: 6. The CDR3 consists of 13 residues. The CDR3 DNA follows: TGTGCCATCCAGGGGGCAAAGACCGGGGAGCTGTTTTTT. Amino acid sequence: CAIQGAKTGELFF.

The chain links TRBV12-3 or TRBV12-4 to TRBJ2-1; perhaps D is TRBD1 or TRBD2 (6 bases each). V dropped 2 bases and J dropped 9 bases, with 17 bases sitting between them. The CDR3 has 15 residues. CDR3 sequence reads: CASSLRFLGGGEQFF. The CDR3 region has the DNA TGTGCCAGCAGTTTAAGATTCCTGGGGGGCGGTGAGCAGTTCTTC.

V usage is TRBV11-2 and J usage is TRBJ2-1, with TRBD2 matching 12 bases. Germline assignment: CDR1 SGHAT and CDR2 FQNNGV. The CDR3 runs 20 residues. Unmatched junction bases numbered 14, after V lost 5 bases and J lost 0 bases. The CDR3 loop reads CASSLLPGLAGSGSYNEQFF. CDR3 DNA: TGTGCCAGCAGCCTATTGCCGGGACTAGCGGGTTCAGGCTCCTACAATGAGCAGTTCTTC.

The CDR3: CASSLEGTANEQFF. In DNA form, the CDR3 reads TGTGCCAGCAGCTTAGAGGGGACAGCTAATGAGCAGTTCTTC. V gene TRBV7-2 combines with J gene TRBJ2-1; 7 nucleotides match TRBD1. The CDR3 has 14 residues. Per germline, CDR1 SGHTA and CDR2 FQGNSA. V shed 1 base, J shed 7 bases, and the junction held 4 bases outside the gene matches.

This clonotype came up a few times. The rearrangement joins TRBV29-1 to TRBJ2-1; D unclear. The V gene's germline CDR1 is SQVTM and CDR2 ANQGSEA. The CDR3 spans 12 residues. Trimming stripped 3 bases from V and 8 bases from J, with 11 bases between. DNA for the CDR3: TGCAGCGTTGATTTTGGGTTGGATGAGCAGTTCTTC. Translation gives CSVDFGLDEQFF.

This clonotype occurred a few times. The V and J genes are TRBV5-6 and TRBJ1-1; 10 nucleotides agree with TRBD1. Germline CDR1 reads SGHDT; CDR2 reads YYEEEE. The CDR3 extends over 14 amino acids. The J segment lost 7 bases and the V segment lost 4 bases, leaving 7 bases of the junction unmatched. CDR3 DNA sequence: TGTGCCAGCAGCCAGACAGGGGGCAATGGTGAAGCTTTCTTT. Translation: CASSQTGGNGEAFF.

A few counts support this clonotype. V and J are TRBV9 and TRBJ2-1, with 8 nucleotides matching TRBD2. CDR3 size: 17 residues. Germline lookup yields CDR1 SGDLS and CDR2 YYNGEE. With V trimmed by 0 bases and J by 0 bases, 5 bases remained unmatched. CDR3 sequence reads: CASSVDVAGSSYNEQFF. CDR3 bases: TGTGCCAGCAGCGTAGATGTAGCGGGGAGCTCCTACAATGAGCAGTTCTTC.

This clonotype has only a few counts. The chain carries TRBV7-9 and TRBJ1-2; a possible D gene is TRBD1 (5 bases). The V gene's germline CDR1 is SEHNR and CDR2 FQNEAQ (reference sequence). V gave up 2 bases and J gave up 3 bases, with 10 bases separating them. This CDR3 has 14 residues. The DNA for the CDR3 is TGTGCCAGCAGCTTATTGGGGCACCACTATGGCTACACCTTC. Protein: CASSLLGHHYGYTF.

This clonotype was found a few times. The chain couples TRBV20-1 to TRBJ1-1; weak D call: TRBD1 (5 bases). With 2 bases removed from V and 6 bases from J, the gap between germline ends came to 13 bases. Per germline, CDR1 DFQATT and CDR2 SNEGSKA (reference sequence). The CDR3 spans 13 residues. The CDR3, as DNA: TGCAGTGCTAGATCTAGAGGGGTACCTGAAGCTTTCTTT. Residues: CSARSRGVPEAFF.

Concerning this clonotype itself: Its ends do not fully match the called genes, so a read error is possible. The rearrangement uses TRBV20-1 and TRBJ2-2; 7 nucleotides agree with TRBD1. The CDR3 sequence is 16 residues long. Germline loops: CDR1 DFQATT, CDR2 SNEGSKA (reference sequence). For the CDR3, the DNA is TGCTGTGCTAGAGATTCTCGGACAGGGAACACCGGGGAGCTGTTTTTT. Translating it yields CCARDSRTGNTGELFF.

This clonotype was counted a few times. The V gene is TRBV7-9, the J gene TRBJ1-1; TRBD1 might be the D (5 bases). The CDR3 runs to 13 residues. V lost 7 bases and J 2 bases, leaving 11 bases between the germline ends. CDR1 and CDR2 from the germline V gene are SEHNR and FQNEAQ (reference sequence). CDR3 coding DNA: TGTGCCAGCAAAATAGACAGCAACACTGAAGCTTTCTTT. Its protein product is CASKIDSNTEAFF.

This clonotype was found a few times. CDR3 nucleotides: TGCAGCGTTGAAACCCAGGGAATGCAAGAGACCCAGTACTTC. This encodes CSVETQGMQETQYF. This chain links TRBV29-1 with TRBJ2-5, with a possible D match to TRBD1 (5 bases). Trimming took 2 bases from V and 2 from J, leaving 12 bases between them. The CDR3 covers 14 residues. CDR1 is SQVTM, CDR2 ANQGSEA, per germline. Full variable domain (remainder filled in from reference TRBV29-1 and TRBJ2-5): SAVISQKPSRDICQRGTSLTIQCQVDSQVTMMFWYRQQPGQSLTLIATANQGSEATYESGFVIDKFPISRPNLTFSTLTVSNMSPEDSSIYLCSVETQGMQETQYFGPGTRLLVL.

This clonotype was seen a few times. The chain carries TRBV29-1 and TRBJ2-1; 10 nucleotides agree with TRBD2. V lost 0 bases and J lost 0; bases outside the gene matches: 2. Germline assignment: CDR1 SQVTM and CDR2 ANQGSEA. The CDR3 is made up of 16 amino acids. The CDR3 region has the DNA TGCAGCGTTGAAGATCAGCGGGAGGGCTCCTACAATGAGCAGTTCTTC. It yields the protein CSVEDQREGSYNEQFF.

This chain joins TRBV9 and TRBJ2-2; no firm D call. CDR3 length: 15 amino acids. Germline V gives CDR1 SGDLS, CDR2 YYNGEE. V was clipped by 5 bases and J by 2 bases, with 13 bases between them. This chain's CDR3 is CASSHGQHNTGELFF. For the CDR3, the DNA is TGTGCCAGCAGTCACGGGCAGCATAACACCGGGGAGCTGTTTTTT.

J is TRBJ2-1 and V is TRBV3-1, with D perhaps matching TRBD2 (5 bases). Germline CDR1 and CDR2: LGHDT and YNNKEL (reference sequence). The CDR3 has 13 residues. V lost 3 bases and J lost 9, with 12 bases in between. The DNA for the CDR3 is TGTGCCAGCAGCCAGGCATCGGGGTTTGAGCAGTTCTTC. It is translated as CASSQASGFEQFF.

The table lists this clonotype with a few counts. The chain recombines TRBV5-5 with TRBJ2-7; TRBD1 agrees at 7 bases. CDR1 and CDR2 from the germline V gene are SGHKS and YYEKEE (reference sequence). The CDR3 extends over 13 amino acids. V gave up 7 bases and J gave up 2 bases; unmatched junction bases: 6. For the CDR3, the DNA is TGTGCCAGCCTCGACAGGGCTACCTACGAGCAGTACTTC. Its protein is CASLDRATYEQYF.

This clonotype was counted ten times or more. The chain links TRBV4-2 to TRBJ2-7; 13 bases map to TRBD2. The germline gives CDR1 LGHNA, CDR2 YNFKEQ. The J segment lost 4 bases and the V segment lost 0 bases, leaving 3 bases of the junction unmatched. The CDR3 totals 16 residues. The CDR3 bases are TGTGCCAGCAGCCAAGAACTAGCGGGGGGGTTTTACGAGCAGTACTTC. Translating it yields CASSQELAGGFYEQYF.

This clonotype has more than one count but fewer than ten. The rearrangement joins TRBV5-6 to TRBJ1-1; D not resolved. Germline V gene lookup returns CDR1 SGHDT and CDR2 YYEEEE. Trimming left V 4 bases short and J 2 bases short, with 12 bases between. The CDR3 has 14 residues. Here the CDR3 reads CASSPIATNTEAFF. CDR3 nucleotide sequence: TGTGCCAGCAGCCCCATAGCTACTAACACTGAAGCTTTCTTT.